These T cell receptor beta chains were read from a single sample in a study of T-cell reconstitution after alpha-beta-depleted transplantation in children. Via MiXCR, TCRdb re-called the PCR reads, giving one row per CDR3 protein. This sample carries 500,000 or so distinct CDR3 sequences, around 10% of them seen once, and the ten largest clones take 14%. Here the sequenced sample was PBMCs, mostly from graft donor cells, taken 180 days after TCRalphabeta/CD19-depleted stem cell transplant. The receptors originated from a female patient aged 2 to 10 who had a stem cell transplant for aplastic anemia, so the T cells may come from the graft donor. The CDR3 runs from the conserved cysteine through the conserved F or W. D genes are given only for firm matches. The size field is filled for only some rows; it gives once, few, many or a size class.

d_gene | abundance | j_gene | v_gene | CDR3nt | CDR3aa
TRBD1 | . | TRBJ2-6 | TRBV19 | TGTGCCAGTAAGGGACAGGCGGGATTCTCTGGGGCCAACGTCCTGACTTTC | CASKGQAGFSGANVLTF
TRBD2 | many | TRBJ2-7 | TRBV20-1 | TGCAGTGCTCACATCCAAAGCGGGGGGCGTAGCTCCTACGAGCAGTACTTC | CSAHIQSGGRSSYEQYF
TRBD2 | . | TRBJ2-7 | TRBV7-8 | TGTGCCAGCAGCTATAGCGGGAGGGTAATCAGGAGCTCCTACGAGCAGTACTTC | CASSYSGRVIRSSYEQYF
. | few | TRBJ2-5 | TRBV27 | TGTGCCAGCAGGACGCTAGGGGACCAAGAGACCCAGTACTTC | CASRTLGDQETQYF
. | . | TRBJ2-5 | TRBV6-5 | TGTGCCAGCAAAAAAACGGAGAGCGGCCACCTGGAGACCCAGTACTTC | CASKKTESGHLETQYF
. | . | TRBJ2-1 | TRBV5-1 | TGCGCCAGCAGCTTCGAGATCGGGGGTAATGAGCAGTTCTTC | CASSFEIGGNEQFF
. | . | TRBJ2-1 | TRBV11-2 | TGTGCCAGCAGCTTAGAATCTCTTCCCAATGAGCAGTTCTTC | CASSLESLPNEQFF
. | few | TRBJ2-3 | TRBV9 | TGTGCCAGCAGCGTAGCCACTACAGCAGATACGCAGTATTTT | CASSVATTADTQYF
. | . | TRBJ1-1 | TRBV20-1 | TGCAGTGCTTACAGGGATGGCAGGGTGGGGAACACTGAAGCTTTCTTT | CSAYRDGRVGNTEAFF
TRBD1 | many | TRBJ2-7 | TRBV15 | TGTGCCACCAGCAGAGGGGGACAGACCTACGAGCAGTACTTC | CATSRGGQTYEQYF
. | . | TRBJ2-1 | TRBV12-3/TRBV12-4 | TGTGCCAGCAGTACCGACCCCAACTACAATGAGCAGTTCTTC | CASSTDPNYNEQFF
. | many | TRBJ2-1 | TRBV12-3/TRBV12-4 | TGTGCCAGCAGTTCCAAGAGACTAGTATACAATGAGCAGTTCTTC | CASSSKRLVYNEQFF
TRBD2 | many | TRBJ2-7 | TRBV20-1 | TGCAGTGCTAGAGATCGGGCGGGAGGGCCCTACGAGCAGTACTTC | CSARDRAGGPYEQYF
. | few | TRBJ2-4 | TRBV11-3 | TGTGCCAGCAGCTTAGAGACAGCTACAAAAAACATTCAGTACTTC | CASSLETATKNIQYF
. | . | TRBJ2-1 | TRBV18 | TGTGCCAGCTCACCTCCCAACCGAGACGAGCAGTTCTTC | CASSPPNRDEQFF
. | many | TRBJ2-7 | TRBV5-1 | TGCGCCAGCAGCCCTCTTAGGGGCAGATCCTCCTACGAGCAGTACTTC | CASSPLRGRSSYEQYF
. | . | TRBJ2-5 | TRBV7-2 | TGTGCCAGCAGCTTCCAGGGGTCGTCAGGGGAGACCCAGTACTTC | CASSFQGSSGETQYF
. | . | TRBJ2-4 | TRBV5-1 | TGCGCCAGCAGCTTCGATCAGGGTCAGAGGGCCAAAAACATTCAGTACTTC | CASSFDQGQRAKNIQYF
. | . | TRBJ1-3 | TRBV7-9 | TGTGCCAGCAGCTCGAGGAGGCCGGAACCCCTTGGAAACACCATATATTTT | CASSSRRPEPLGNTIYF
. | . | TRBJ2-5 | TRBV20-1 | TGCAGTGAGGAAAGGGATCGAGAGACCCAGTACTTC | CSEERDRETQYF
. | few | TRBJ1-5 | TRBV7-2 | TGTGCCAGCAGCCAGGACTCTACCCCAAATCAGCCCCAGCATTTT | CASSQDSTPNQPQHF
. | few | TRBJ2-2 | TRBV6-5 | TGTGCCAGCAGTTACTCGGGTGGCGGGGAGCTGTTTTTT | CASSYSGGGELFF
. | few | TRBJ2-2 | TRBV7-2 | TGTGCCAGCAGCTTATCGTCCCGGGCGAACACCGGGGAGCTGTTTTTT | CASSLSSRANTGELFF
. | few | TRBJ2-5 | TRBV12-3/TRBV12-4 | TGTGCCAGCAGCTTGCTATCCCTCGGGAGTGCGGAGACCCAGTACTTC | CASSLLSLGSAETQYF
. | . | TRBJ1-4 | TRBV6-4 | TGTGCCAGCAGTGGCATCGTTAGGGATAATGAAAAACTGTTTTTT | CASSGIVRDNEKLFF
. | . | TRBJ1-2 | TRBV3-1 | TGTGCCACCAGCACACGAACCTCGTCCTTCTATGGCTACACCTTC | CATSTRTSSFYGYTF
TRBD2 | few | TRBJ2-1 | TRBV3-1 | TGTGCCAGCAGCCAAGGAGTAGCGGGAGGTAACAATGAGCAGTTCTTC | CASSQGVAGGNNEQFF
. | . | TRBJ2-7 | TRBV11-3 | TGTGCCAGCAGCTTAGACAGCTCCTACGTGCAGTACTTC | CASSLDSSYVQYF
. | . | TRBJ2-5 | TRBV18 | TGTGCCAGCTCACTCCCCTCACCTTTCCAGGGGACAGAGACCCAGTACTTC | CASSLPSPFQGTETQYF
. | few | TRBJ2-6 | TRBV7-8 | TGTGCCAGCAGCTGGGAGAGGACTGGGGCCAACGTCCTGACTTTC | CASSWERTGANVLTF
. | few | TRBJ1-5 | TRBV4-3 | TGCGCCAGCAGCCAAGATTGGCTCAGGGGCAATCAGCCCCAGCATTTT | CASSQDWLRGNQPQHF
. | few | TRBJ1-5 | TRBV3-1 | TGTGCCAGCAGCCCACGGACAGCCAATCAGCCCCAGCATTTT | CASSPRTANQPQHF
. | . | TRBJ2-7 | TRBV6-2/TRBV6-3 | TGTGCCAGCAGTTACTCGAACAGGAACGAGCAGTACTTC | CASSYSNRNEQYF
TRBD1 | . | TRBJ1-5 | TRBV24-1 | TGTGCCACCAGTGCGGGCAGGGGGCATAGCAATCAGCCCCAGCATTTT | CATSAGRGHSNQPQHF
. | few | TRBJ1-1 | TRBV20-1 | TGCAGTGCAGAACCCGGGACAACGAACACTGAAGCTTTCTTT | CSAEPGTTNTEAFF
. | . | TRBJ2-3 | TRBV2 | TGTGCCAGCACCCTAACCCCCCCAGATACGCAGTATTTT | CASTLTPPDTQYF
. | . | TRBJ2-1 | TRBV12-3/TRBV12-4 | TGTGCCAGCGGGGGGGCCTCCTACAATGAGCAGTTCTTC | CASGGASYNEQFF
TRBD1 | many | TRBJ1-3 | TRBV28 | TGTGCCAGCAGTTTAGGGGCAGGGGGCGCCCCTGGAAACACCATATATTTT | CASSLGAGGAPGNTIYF
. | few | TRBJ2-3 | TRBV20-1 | TGCAGTGCCCAAAGGGGGGTTAGCACAGATACGCAGTATTTT | CSAQRGVSTDTQYF
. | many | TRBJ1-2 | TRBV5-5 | TGTGCCAGCAGCTCCATCAACTATGGCTACACCTTC | CASSSINYGYTF
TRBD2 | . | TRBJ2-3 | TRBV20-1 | TGCAGTGCTAGAGATTGGGCTAGCGGGAGCACAGATACGCAGTATTTT | CSARDWASGSTDTQYF
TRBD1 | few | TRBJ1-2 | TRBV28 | TGTGCCAGCAGCTCCAGAACCGGGACAGCTTATGGCTACACCTTC | CASSSRTGTAYGYTF
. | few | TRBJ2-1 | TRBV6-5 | TGTGCCAGCAGCCTACCTCGTGGGTCCTACAATGAGCAGTTCTTC | CASSLPRGSYNEQFF
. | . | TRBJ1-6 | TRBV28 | TGTGCCAGCAGTTTGGGGTTTCATAATTCACCCCTCCACTTT | CASSLGFHNSPLHF
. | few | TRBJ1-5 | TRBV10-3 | TGTGCCATCAGTGAACAGAGGGGCCAGCCCCAGCATTTT | CAISEQRGQPQHF
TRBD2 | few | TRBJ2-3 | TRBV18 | TGTGCCAGCTCACCACGGGGACTAGCGGGAGCAGATACGCAGTATTTT | CASSPRGLAGADTQYF
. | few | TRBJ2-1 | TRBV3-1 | TGTGCCAGCAGCCAAGATTCCCCTCCGGGGAATGAGCAGTTCTTC | CASSQDSPPGNEQFF
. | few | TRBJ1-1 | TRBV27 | TGTGCCAGCAGTTTATTTAGAAGCGCTGAAGCTTTCTTT | CASSLFRSAEAFF
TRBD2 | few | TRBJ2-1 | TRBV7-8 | TGTGCCAGCAGCTTAAACGGGAGGGCCATTTACTACAATGAGCAGTTCTTC | CASSLNGRAIYYNEQFF
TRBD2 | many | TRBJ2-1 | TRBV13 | TGTGCCAGCAGCTTTGGCCGGACTAGCATCGTCTTC | CASSFGRTSIVF
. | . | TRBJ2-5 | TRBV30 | TGTGCCTGGAGTCTTACGAGCTTCGGACAGCAAGAGACCCAGTACTTC | CAWSLTSFGQQETQYF
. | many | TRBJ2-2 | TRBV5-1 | TGCGCCAGCAGCTTGACCCCTCGGGGACTGGACACCGGGGAGCTGTTTTTT | CASSLTPRGLDTGELFF
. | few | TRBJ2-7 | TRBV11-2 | TGTGCCAGCAGCTTCTTCCACTTTACCTACGAGCAGTACTTC | CASSFFHFTYEQYF
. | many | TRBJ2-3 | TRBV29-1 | TGCAGCGTTGACAGGTCTCGGGGAGATACGCAGTATTTT | CSVDRSRGDTQYF
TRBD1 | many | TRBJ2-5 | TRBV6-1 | TGTGCCAGCAGTACCCGGGACAGGGGGATTCAAGAGACCCAGTACTTC | CASSTRDRGIQETQYF
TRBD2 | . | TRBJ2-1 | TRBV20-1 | TGCAGTGCTTTGACTAGCGGAGCCTACAATGAGCAGTTCTTC | CSALTSGAYNEQFF
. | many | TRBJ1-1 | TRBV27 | TGTGCCAGCAGTTTAGGCCTCACTGAAGCTTTCTTT | CASSLGLTEAFF
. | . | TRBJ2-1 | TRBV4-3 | TGCGCCAGCAGCCAGGACTCTAGCTCCTACAATGAGCAGTTCTTC | CASSQDSSSYNEQFF
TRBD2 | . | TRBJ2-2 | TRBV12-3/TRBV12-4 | TGTGCCAGCAGGGCGGGAGGGCGAAACGGGGAGCTGTTTTTT | CASRAGGRNGELFF
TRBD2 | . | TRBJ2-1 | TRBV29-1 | TGCAGCGAGCGGACTAGCGGGAGGGGGAATGAGCAGTTCTTC | CSERTSGRGNEQFF